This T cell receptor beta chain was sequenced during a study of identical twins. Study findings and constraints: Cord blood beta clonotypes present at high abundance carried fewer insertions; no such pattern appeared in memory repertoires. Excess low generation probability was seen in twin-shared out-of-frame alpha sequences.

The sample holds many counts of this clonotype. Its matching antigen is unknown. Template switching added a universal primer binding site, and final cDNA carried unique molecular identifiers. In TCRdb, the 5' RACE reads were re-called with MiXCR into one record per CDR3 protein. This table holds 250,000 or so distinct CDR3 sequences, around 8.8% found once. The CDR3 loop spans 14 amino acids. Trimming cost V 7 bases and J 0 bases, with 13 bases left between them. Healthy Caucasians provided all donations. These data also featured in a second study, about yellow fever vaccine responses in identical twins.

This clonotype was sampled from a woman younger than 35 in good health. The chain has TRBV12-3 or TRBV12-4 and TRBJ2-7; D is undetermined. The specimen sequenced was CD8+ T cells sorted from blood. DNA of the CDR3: TGTGCCAGCATGGGATCACTCACCTCCTACGAGCAGTACTTC. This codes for CASMGSLTSYEQYF.